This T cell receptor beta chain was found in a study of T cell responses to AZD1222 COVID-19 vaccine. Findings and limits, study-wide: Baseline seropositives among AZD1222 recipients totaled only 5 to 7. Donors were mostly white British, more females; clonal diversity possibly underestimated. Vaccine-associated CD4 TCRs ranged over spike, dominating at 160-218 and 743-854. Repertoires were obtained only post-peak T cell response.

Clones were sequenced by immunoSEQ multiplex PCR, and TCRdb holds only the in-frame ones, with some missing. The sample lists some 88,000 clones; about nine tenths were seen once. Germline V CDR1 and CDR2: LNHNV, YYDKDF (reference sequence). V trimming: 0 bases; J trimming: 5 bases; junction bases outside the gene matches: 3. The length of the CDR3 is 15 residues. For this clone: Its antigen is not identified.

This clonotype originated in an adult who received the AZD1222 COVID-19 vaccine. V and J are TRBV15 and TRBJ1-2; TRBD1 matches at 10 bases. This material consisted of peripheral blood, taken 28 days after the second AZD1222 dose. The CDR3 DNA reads TGTGCCACCAGCAGAGACGGGACAGGGGTGTATGGCTACACCTTC. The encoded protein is CATSRDGTGVYGYTF.